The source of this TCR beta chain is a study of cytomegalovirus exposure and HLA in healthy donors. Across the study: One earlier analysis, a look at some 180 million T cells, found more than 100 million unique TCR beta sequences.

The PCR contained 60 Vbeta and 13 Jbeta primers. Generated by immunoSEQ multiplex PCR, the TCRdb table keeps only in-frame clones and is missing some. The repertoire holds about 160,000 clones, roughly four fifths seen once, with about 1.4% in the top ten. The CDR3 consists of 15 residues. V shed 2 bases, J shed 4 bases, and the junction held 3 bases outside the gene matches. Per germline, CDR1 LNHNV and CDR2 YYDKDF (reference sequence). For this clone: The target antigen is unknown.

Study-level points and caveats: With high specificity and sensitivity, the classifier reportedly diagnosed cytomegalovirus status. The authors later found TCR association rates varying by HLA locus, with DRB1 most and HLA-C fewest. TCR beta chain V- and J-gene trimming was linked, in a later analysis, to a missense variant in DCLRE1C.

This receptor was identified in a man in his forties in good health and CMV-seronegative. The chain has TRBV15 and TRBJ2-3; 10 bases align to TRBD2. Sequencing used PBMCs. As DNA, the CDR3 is TGTGCCACCAGCAGAAGCGGGAGGGGGGCAGATACGCAGTATTTT. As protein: CATSRSGRGADTQYF.